One sample yielded the 31 T cell receptor beta chains listed below, sequenced in a study of T cells in Graves' hyperthyroidism and ophthalmopathy. TCR beta CDR3 regions were amplified from RNA. Primed by the HTBI set, a first-round RT-PCR was run on the TCR CDR3. Each CDR3 protein is one row after TCRdb ran MiXCR on the multiplex PCR reads. In the table there are approximately 400,000 distinct CDR3 sequences, more than 20% of which are singletons. Sequencing input: blood. All receptors come from a man aged 50-60 years with Graves' hyperthyroidism.

The V and J genes are TRBV5-1 and TRBJ2-7; 9 nucleotides match TRBD1. Per germline, CDR1 SGHRS and CDR2 YFSETQ. The V and J ends lost 4 bases and 0 bases, in that order; junction bases with no gene match: 8. The CDR3 has 16 amino acids. The CDR3 loop is CASSPKQGAGSYEQYF. CDR3 coding DNA: TGCGCCAGCAGCCCTAAACAGGGGGCGGGCTCCTACGAGCAGTACTTC.

CDR3 amino acids: CSARDSTTGRDSPLHF. The CDR3 coding sequence is TGCAGTGCTAGAGATAGTACGACAGGGAGGGATTCACCCCTCCACTTT. The chain links TRBV20-1 to TRBJ1-6; TRBD1 matches 7 bases. From germline, CDR1 is DFQATT and CDR2 SNEGSKA (reference sequence). With 0 bases clipped from V and 8 bases from J, the junction kept 10 bases outside the gene matches. CDR3 length: 16 residues.

This clonotype was recorded a few times. The rearrangement uses TRBV5-1 and TRBJ1-2; no clear D. V lost 2 bases, J lost 4 bases, and 12 bases lay in between. From germline, CDR1 is SGHRS and CDR2 YFSETQ. This CDR3 contains 14 residues. CDR3 sequence reads: CASSLLQTGYGYTF. CDR3 DNA sequence: TGCGCCAGCAGCTTACTACAGACCGGCTATGGCTACACCTTC.

This clonotype showed up many times. The chain links TRBV27 to TRBJ2-1; TRBD1 matches at 10 bases. Germline V gene lookup returns CDR1 MNHEY and CDR2 SMNVEV (reference sequence). Trimming took 3 bases from V and 3 from J; bases not matched to a gene: 8. The CDR3 has 17 residues. CDR3 sequence: CASSLARTGGLYNEQFF. CDR3 sequence (DNA): TGTGCCAGCAGTTTGGCCAGGACAGGGGGACTCTACAATGAGCAGTTCTTC.

This clonotype was found many times. The gene calls are TRBV5-1 and TRBJ2-7; D gene ambiguous. This CDR3 region has 12 residues. From germline, CDR1 is SGHRS and CDR2 YFSETQ. V shed 4 bases and J shed 3 bases, with 8 bases lying between them. The CDR3 sequence: CASSPDNYEQYF. The CDR3 region has the DNA TGCGCCAGCAGCCCCGACAACTACGAGCAGTACTTC.

This clonotype was detected many times. This chain joins TRBV28 and TRBJ2-7; 7 nucleotides match TRBD1. CDR3 size: 15 residues. The germline CDR1 and CDR2 sequences are MDHEN and SYDVKM. The trim removed 7 bases at V and 6 bases at J, leaving 15 bases unmatched. The CDR3 here is CASMRQGDSKGEQYF. DNA for the CDR3: TGTGCCAGCATGAGACAGGGTGATTCTAAAGGCGAGCAGTACTTC.

There are many counts of this clonotype. The chain has TRBV11-2 and TRBJ2-7, with D hard to call. CDR3 length equals 14 residues. V was cut by 0 bases and J by 0 bases, with 6 bases left in between. Germline CDR1 reads SGHAT; CDR2 reads FQNNGV. CDR3 in DNA: TGTGCCAGCAGCTTAGATCAGCACTCCTACGAGCAGTACTTC. It yields the protein CASSLDQHSYEQYF.

This clonotype was counted a few times. The rearrangement joins TRBV6-2 or TRBV6-3 to TRBJ2-1; 11 bases match TRBD2. J was trimmed by 9 bases and V by 7 bases; bases with no gene match: 14. The CDR3 totals 16 residues. The germline V gene encodes CDR1 MNHEY and CDR2 SVGEGT. The CDR3 is CASNPIAGGARGEQFF. The CDR3 DNA sequence: TGTGCCAGCAACCCCATAGCGGGAGGGGCCCGGGGTGAGCAGTTCTTC.

This chain uses TRBV12-5 with TRBJ2-5; D assignment may be TRBD1 or TRBD2 (7 bases each). V was cut by 2 bases and J by 5 bases, with 15 bases left in between. Germline V lookup: CDR1 LGHNT, CDR2 FRNRAP. The CDR3 covers 15 residues. The CDR3 region is CASGLTGTAGETQYF. The CDR3 DNA is TGTGCTAGTGGTTTGACCGGGACAGCGGGGGAGACCCAGTACTTC.

This clonotype was recorded a few times. CDR3 region: CASSTSRDSGPYNEQFF. The CDR3 coding sequence is TGTGCCAGCAGCACGTCCCGGGACAGCGGCCCCTACAATGAGCAGTTCTTC. This chain uses TRBV7-9 with TRBJ2-1, with TRBD1 matching 7 bases. With 5 bases clipped from V and 2 bases from J, the junction kept 12 bases outside the gene matches. The CDR3 spans 17 residues. CDR1 and CDR2 (germline): SEHNR, FQNEAQ (reference sequence).

The V gene is TRBV27, the J gene TRBJ1-2; D remains ambiguous. Germline CDR1 MNHEY, CDR2 SMNVEV (reference sequence). The CDR3 has 13 residues. Trimming cost V 5 bases and J 3 bases, with 10 bases left between them. The CDR3 reads CASSTVSDYGYTF. CDR3 DNA sequence: TGTGCCAGCAGTACAGTTTCGGACTATGGCTACACCTTC.

In its sample, this clonotype was seen a few times. This chain connects TRBV20-1 to TRBJ2-7; no reliable D call. The germline V gene has CDR1 DFQATT and CDR2 SNEGSKA (reference sequence). Trimming removed 1 base from V and 0 bases from J, with 7 bases in between. The CDR3 has 13 residues. The CDR3 is CSARVESSYEQYF. DNA of the CDR3: TGCAGTGCTAGAGTAGAAAGCTCCTACGAGCAGTACTTC.

This clonotype was detected many times. The chain links TRBV18 to TRBJ1-1; D is unclear. The germline V and J ends were trimmed by 2 bases and 2 bases, with 6 bases remaining between them. From germline, CDR1 is KGHSH and CDR2 LQKENI. This CDR3 is built from 13 residues. CDR3 sequence (DNA): TGTGCCAGCTCACCAGGGGTTAACACTGAAGCTTTCTTT. It codes for CASSPGVNTEAFF. The full variable domain, in which reference TRBV18 and TRBJ1-1 provide the parts outside the CDR3, is NAGVMQNPRHLVRRRGQEARLRCSPMKGHSHVYWYRQLPEEGLKFMVYLQKENIIDESGMPKERFSAEFPKEGPSILRIQQVVRGDSAAYFCASSPGVNTEAFFGQGTRLTVV.

The genes are TRBV7-3 and TRBJ2-7; 10 nucleotides agree with TRBD1. The germline CDR1 and CDR2 sequences are SGHTA and FQGTGA. Trimming at V came to 5 bases and at J to 0 bases, leaving 4 bases not matched to a gene. This CDR3 comprises 15 residues. The CDR3 sequence is CASSGGQGSSYEQYF. In nucleotides, the CDR3 is TGTGCCAGCAGCGGGGGACAGGGGAGCTCCTACGAGCAGTACTTC.

This chain joins TRBV5-1 and TRBJ2-2, with D possibly being TRBD1 or TRBD2 (6 bases each). Germline V gene sequence: CDR1 SGHRS, CDR2 YFSETQ. The V and J ends lost 4 bases and 4 bases respectively, with 14 bases between them. The CDR3 totals 15 residues. The CDR3 here is CASSLDGGLTGELFF. CDR3 in DNA: TGCGCCAGCAGCCTGGATGGGGGGCTCACCGGGGAGCTGTTTTTT.

This clonotype was recorded many times. The CDR3 region is CASSESSVTASTDTQYF. Here the CDR3 DNA reads TGCGCCAGCAGTGAGTCTTCCGTCACAGCTAGCACAGATACGCAGTATTTT. V gene TRBV10-2 combines with J gene TRBJ2-3; D is unresolved. V was shortened by 0 bases and J by 0 bases, with 13 bases between the two germline ends. The V gene's germline CDR1 is WSHSY and CDR2 SAAADI. CDR3 length: 17 residues.

The sample holds many counts of this clonotype. The rearrangement uses TRBV7-3 and TRBJ2-1, with 9 nucleotides matching TRBD1. V lost 1 base and J lost 6; bases outside the gene matches: 4. Germline V gives CDR1 SGHTA, CDR2 FQGTGA. This CDR3 is built from 15 residues. CDR3: CASSLMGQGLNEQFF. The CDR3 DNA is TGTGCCAGCAGCTTAATGGGACAGGGACTCAATGAGCAGTTCTTC.

The chain couples TRBV6-1 to TRBJ2-5; the D is unclear. The V and J ends lost 4 bases and 4 bases respectively, with 7 bases between them. CDR3 length: 12 residues. Germline lookup yields CDR1 MNHNS and CDR2 SASEGT. CDR3 sequence: CASSAKRETQYF. For the CDR3, the DNA is TGTGCCAGCAGTGCGAAGAGAGAGACCCAGTACTTC.

This chain joins TRBV10-1 and TRBJ2-1, with D uncertain. The V gene lost 3 bases and the J gene lost 7 bases, with 13 bases spanning the gap. The CDR3 consists of 14 residues. The germline gives CDR1 WNHNN, CDR2 SYGVQD (reference sequence). This chain's CDR3 is CASSDSRPGNEQFF. The CDR3 DNA follows: TGCGCCAGCAGTGACAGTAGACCCGGGAATGAGCAGTTCTTC.

This clonotype was detected only a few times. Its ends do not fully match the called genes, so a read error is possible. This rearrangement joins TRBV20-1 to TRBJ2-5, with a weak D call TRBD2 (5 bases). The germline V gene has CDR1 DFQATT and CDR2 SNEGSKA (reference sequence). This CDR3 has 15 residues. CDR3 in DNA: TGCAGTGCTTCTAGTAAGACGGGGTTGAAAGAGACCCGGTACTTC. It specifies CSASSKTGLKETRYF.

This clonotype has only a few counts. The chain is built from TRBV2 and TRBJ1-6; maybe TRBD1 (6 bases). V dropped 8 bases and J dropped 8 bases, with 22 bases sitting between them. Per the germline V gene, CDR1 is SNHLY and CDR2 is FYNNEI. CDR3 size: 16 residues. CDR3 region: CASSAGAGGIHSPLHF. CDR3 DNA sequence: TGTGCCAGCTCGGCAGGGGCCGGCGGAATTCATTCACCCCTCCACTTT.

Ten or more counts support this clonotype. CDR3 in DNA: TGTGCCAGCAGGGCAGGGAGACATCAGCCCCAGCATTTT. This codes for CASRAGRHQPQHF. The gene calls are TRBV12-3 or TRBV12-4 and TRBJ1-5; D possibly corresponds to TRBD1 (5 bases). V lost 6 bases, J lost 5 bases, and 11 bases lay in between. The CDR3 has 13 amino acids.

The chain employs TRBV3-1 and TRBJ2-7; D is perhaps TRBD2 (7 bases). Trimming cost V 4 bases and J 0 bases, with 10 bases left between them. There are 14 residues in the CDR3. CDR1 LGHDT and CDR2 YNNKEL come from the germline V gene (reference sequence). DNA for the CDR3: TGTGCCAGCAGCCGAGGGGGGGGCTCCTACGAGCAGTACTTC. This gives the protein CASSRGGGSYEQYF.

The chain combines TRBV20-1 with TRBJ2-7, with D perhaps TRBD1 or TRBD2 (5 bases each). Trimming left V 2 bases short and J 6 bases short, with 20 bases between. This CDR3 has 15 residues. Germline loops: CDR1 DFQATT, CDR2 SNEGSKA (reference sequence). CDR3 sequence: CSARSRDRNLREQYF. The CDR3 DNA follows: TGCAGTGCTAGATCCCGGGACCGCAATCTACGCGAGCAGTACTTC.

This clonotype has more than one count but fewer than ten. A clone one base away is much larger, so this may be a read error. The rearrangement joins TRBV6-5 to TRBJ2-1; the D is unclear. In germline, CDR1 is MNHEY, CDR2 SVGAGI. The CDR3 sequence is 10 residues long. Between the trimmed V and J ends, which lost 6 bases and 4 bases, there was a span of 1 base. The CDR3 spells CASRYNEQFF. The CDR3 DNA sequence: TGTGCCAGCAGATACAATGAGCAGTTCTTC.

The chain recombines TRBV3-1 with TRBJ2-1; TRBD1 aligns across 7 bases. The CDR3 contains 16 residues. In germline, CDR1 is LGHDT, CDR2 YNNKEL (reference sequence). The V gene end was trimmed by 4 bases and the J gene end by 2 bases; junction bases not matched to a gene: 8. This CDR3 is CASSRQGVGAYNEQFF. CDR3 nucleotides: TGTGCCAGCAGCCGACAGGGAGTGGGGGCCTACAATGAGCAGTTCTTC.

The chain couples TRBV6-4 to TRBJ1-1; D is possibly TRBD1 (6 bases). Germline V gives CDR1 MRHNA, CDR2 SNTAGT. This CDR3 contains 11 residues. The V and J ends lost 4 bases and 11 bases respectively, with 11 bases between them. The DNA of the CDR3 is TGTGCCAGCAGTGTAGGGGGTCCGGCTTTCTTT. It is translated as CASSVGGPAFF.

The chain has TRBV5-1 and TRBJ2-1; tentative D call: TRBD2 (5 bases). In germline, CDR1 is SGHRS, CDR2 YFSETQ. The CDR3 is 13 residues long. V gave up 2 bases and J gave up 8 bases, with 11 bases separating them. The CDR3 nucleotides read TGCGCCAGCAGCTTTGCGTTGAGGGATGAGCAGTTCTTC. It is translated as CASSFALRDEQFF.

This clonotype has just a few counts. This chain connects TRBV9 to TRBJ2-1; D possibly corresponds to TRBD2 (5 bases). CDR3 length: 12 amino acids. Trimming removed 5 bases from V and 15 bases from J, with 18 bases in between. The germline V gene encodes CDR1 SGDLS and CDR2 YYNGEE. The CDR3, as DNA: TGTGCCAGCAGGCCCGCCGGAGGCCGCCTGTTCTTC. It encodes CASRPAGGRLFF.

A single count supports this clonotype. The CDR3 spells CASSESPPGGAEQFF. The CDR3 nucleotides read TGTGCCAGCAGTGAAAGCCCACCGGGGGGTGCAGAGCAGTTCTTC. This chain joins TRBV27 and TRBJ2-1, with 7 bases that match TRBD2. V dropped 5 bases and J dropped 10; count of bases not matched to a gene: 14. The length of the CDR3 is 15 residues. Germline V lookup: CDR1 MNHEY, CDR2 SMNVEV (reference sequence).

This clonotype was observed many times. The chain has TRBV7-9 and TRBJ2-7, with 8 positions matching TRBD1. CDR1 is SEHNR and CDR2 is FQNEAQ in the germline V gene (reference sequence). V trimming: 5 bases; J trimming: 6 bases; junction bases outside the gene matches: 9. This CDR3 has 14 residues. CDR3 protein: CASSPGQGVSEQYF. In DNA, the CDR3 is TGTGCCAGCAGCCCCGGACAGGGCGTGAGCGAGCAGTACTTC.